The present T cell receptor beta chain was sequenced within a study of blood T cell repertoires in COVID-19. Study-level background: COVID-19 samples, acute and convalescent, were from the United States, Italy and Spain.

Authors' data handling: It was from reference gene primer amplification that nucleated cell counts were estimated. Sequenced by immunoSEQ multiplex PCR; TCRdb stores in-frame clones only, minus some. V, J and clone size are taken as reported in that table, and D and trimming were inferred from the DNA itself. The sample carries 100,000 to 150,000 clones, 85% to 90% recorded once. CDR3 length: 15 amino acids. The ends lost 5 bases at V and 7 bases at J; junction bases unmatched: 6. Germline CDR1 reads SGHAT; CDR2 reads FQNNGV. The clonotype comes from a man older than 75 with active or convalescent COVID-19. Sequencing was performed on peripheral blood. The chain is built from TRBV11-2 and TRBJ2-5; 14 bases are shared with TRBD2. This CDR3 is CASSLGLAGVVTQYF. The CDR3 DNA sequence: TGTGCCAGCAGCCTGGGACTAGCGGGAGTTGTGACCCAGTACTTC.